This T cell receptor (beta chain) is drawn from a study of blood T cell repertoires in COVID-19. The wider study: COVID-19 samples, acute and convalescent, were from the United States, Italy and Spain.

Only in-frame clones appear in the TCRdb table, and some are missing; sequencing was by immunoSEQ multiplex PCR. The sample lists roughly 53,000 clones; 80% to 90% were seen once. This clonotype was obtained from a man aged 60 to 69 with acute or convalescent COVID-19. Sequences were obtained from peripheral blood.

In DNA, the CDR3 is TGTGCCAGCAGCCAAGATGCTGGGACAGGGGAAAACATTCAGTACTTC. This sequence encodes CASSQDAGTGENIQYF. This chain connects TRBV14 to TRBJ2-4; TRBD1 matches at 10 bases. CDR1 and CDR2 from the germline V gene are SGHDN and FVKESK. The ends lost 0 bases at V and 5 bases at J; junction bases unmatched: 4. The CDR3 covers 16 residues. Looking up the rest from reference TRBV14 and TRBJ2-4 gives the full variable domain: EAGVTQFPSHSVIEKGQTVTLRCDPISGHDNLYWYRRVMGKEIKFLLHFVKESKQDESGMPNNRFLAERTGGTYSTLKVQPAELEDSGVYFCASSQDAGTGENIQYFGAGTRLSVL.